These 15 T cell receptor beta chains were all obtained from the same sample, sequenced in a study of T cells in Graves' hyperthyroidism and ophthalmopathy. Authors of the study amplified TCR beta CDR3 regions from RNA transcripts. First-round RT-PCR with HTBI primers amplified the TCR CDR3 region. MiXCR was run by TCRdb on the multiplex PCR reads, yielding one entry per CDR3 protein. The sample includes 350,000 or so distinct CDR3 sequences, 15% to 20% of them seen just once. Sequenced sample: blood. Source of these receptors: a woman aged 40 to 49 with Graves' ophthalmopathy.

In this sample, this clonotype turned up many times. The chain combines TRBV6-5 with TRBJ2-5, with D possibly TRBD2 on 6 matching bases. This CDR3 region has 14 residues. Per germline, CDR1 MNHEY and CDR2 SVGAGI. Between the trimmed V and J ends, which lost 2 bases and 5 bases, there was a span of 12 bases. CDR3 bases: TGTGCCAGCAGTTACACACTAGCCAGGGAGACCCAGTACTTC. This gives the protein CASSYTLARETQYF.

At least ten counts were recorded for this clonotype. This may come from a read error, since a much larger clone is one base off. This chain links TRBV28 with TRBJ1-5; D is undetermined. The germline V gene has CDR1 MDHEN and CDR2 SYDVKM. The CDR3 has 16 residues. This CDR3 reads CASTLAGQASNQPRHF. CDR3 bases: TGTGCCAGCACCTTGGCTGGGCAAGCTAGCAATCAGCCCCGGCATTTT.

On this clonotype itself: This sequence may be a read error, since a much larger clone differs from it by one base. V and J are TRBV2 and TRBJ2-5; unclear D gene. This CDR3 spans 14 amino acids. Germline V gene data show CDR1 as SNHLY and CDR2 as FYNNEI. CDR3 protein: CASRREVTEETLYF. DNA for the CDR3: TGTGCCAGCAGGAGAGAAGTGACCGAAGAGACCCTGTACTTC. Full variable domain (remainder filled in from reference TRBV2 and TRBJ2-5): EPEVTQTPSHQVTQMGQEVILRCVPISNHLYFYWYRQILGQKVEFLVSFYNNEISEKSEIFDDQFSVERPDGSNFTLKIRSTKLEDSAMYFCASRREVTEETLYFGPGTRLLVL.

This clonotype was seen many times. The rearrangement links TRBV15 to TRBJ1-5; 8 bases map to TRBD1. CDR3 size: 14 residues. CDR1 LNHNV and CDR2 YYDKDF come from the germline V gene (reference sequence). J gave up 5 bases and V 2 bases, and 2 bases lay outside the gene matches. The CDR3 DNA sequence: TGTGCCACCAGCAGACCGACAGGGGATCAGCCCCAGCATTTT. This encodes CATSRPTGDQPQHF.

This clonotype was counted ten times or more. The chain combines TRBV5-6 with TRBJ2-2; 7 bases line up with TRBD1. The germline CDR1 and CDR2 sequences are SGHDT and YYEEEE. With 6 bases clipped from V and 2 bases from J, the junction kept 10 bases outside the gene matches. This CDR3 has 16 residues. In nucleotides, the CDR3 is TGTGCCAGCAACGAAGTTGGGGACAGTAACACCGGGGAGCTGTTTTTT. The encoded protein is CASNEVGDSNTGELFF.

This clonotype was observed at least ten times. This chain joins TRBV27 and TRBJ2-2; TRBD2 matches 10 bases. Germline V gene data show CDR1 as MNHEY and CDR2 as SMNVEV (reference sequence). The CDR3 runs to 16 residues. J lost 4 bases, V lost 7 bases, and 9 bases had no gene match. In DNA, the CDR3 is TGTGCCAGCACCTTAGCGGGAGGAGGGGGCACCGGGGAGCTGTTTTTT. This encodes CASTLAGGGGTGELFF.

This clonotype has just a few counts. Because it lacks the conserved phenylalanine or tryptophan at the end, this CDR3 is likely a read error. The chain combines TRBV28 with TRBJ2-7; the match to TRBD2 covers 11 bases. Per germline, CDR1 MDHEN and CDR2 SYDVKM. This CDR3 is 21 amino acids long. The J segment lost 3 bases and the V segment lost 3 bases, leaving 22 bases of the junction unmatched. For the CDR3, the DNA is TGTGCCAGCAGTTTGCTCGGGGGCAGGGTAGTAGCGGGAGGGCTCCACTACGAGCAGTACTCC. This codes for CASSLLGGRVVAGGLHYEQYS.

CDR3 nucleotides: TGTGCCTGGAGTGTACCAGGGACTGAGGGCTACACCTTC. Translating gives CAWSVPGTEGYTF. The V and J genes are TRBV30 and TRBJ1-2; D may be TRBD1 (5 bases). This CDR3 is built from 13 residues. The germline V gene encodes CDR1 GTSNPN and CDR2 SVGIG (reference sequence). V was shortened by 0 bases and J by 8 bases, with 13 bases between the two germline ends.

The chain is built from TRBV20-1 and TRBJ2-2, with D perhaps matching TRBD2 (6 bases). The CDR3 is 15 residues long. Per germline, CDR1 DFQATT and CDR2 SNEGSKA (reference sequence). V shed 6 bases and J shed 3 bases, with 17 bases lying between them. CDR3 bases: TGCAGTGCCGAGACTAGTGGGTTGGACACCGGGGAGCTGTTTTTT. Protein: CSAETSGLDTGELFF.

This rearrangement joins TRBV11-2 to TRBJ2-7, with D maybe TRBD1 (5 bases). The V end lost 2 bases, the J end lost 3 bases, and 11 bases lay between the germline ends. This CDR3 comprises 14 residues. Germline values: CDR1 SGHAT, CDR2 FQNNGV. CDR3 loop: CASSLRGRSYEQYF. DNA of the CDR3: TGTGCCAGCAGCTTAAGGGGCCGCAGCTACGAGCAGTACTTC.

The table lists this clonotype with many counts. The chain employs TRBV29-1 and TRBJ1-1, with TRBD1 matching 8 bases. In germline, CDR1 is SQVTM, CDR2 ANQGSEA. This CDR3 region has 12 residues. V was clipped by 6 bases and J by 4 bases; unmatched bases: 4. CDR3 protein: CSVVDRATEAFF. CDR3 DNA: TGCAGCGTCGTGGACAGGGCCACTGAAGCTTTCTTT.

This clonotype was seen at least ten times. The chain carries TRBV11-2 and TRBJ2-7; D is perhaps TRBD1 (5 bases). Germline CDR1 SGHAT, CDR2 FQNNGV. The V end lost 0 bases, the J end lost 3 bases, and 33 bases lay between the germline ends. The CDR3 length is 22 residues. This CDR3 is CASSLDWGFGRTLDGQNYEQYF. CDR3 DNA sequence: TGTGCCAGCAGCTTAGATTGGGGCTTTGGACGTACACTCGATGGGCAAAACTACGAGCAGTACTTC.

The chain links TRBV15 to TRBJ2-5; a weak D match, TRBD2 (6 bases). The CDR3 is 15 amino acids. V was clipped by 1 base and J by 5 bases, with 14 bases between them. Germline CDR1 LNHNV, CDR2 YYDKDF (reference sequence). CDR3 amino acids: CATSRAGLMGETQYF. The DNA of the CDR3 is TGTGCCACCAGCAGAGCGGGACTGATGGGGGAGACCCAGTACTTC. The entire variable domain, with the rest obtained from reference TRBV15 and TRBJ2-5, is as follows: DAMVIQNPRYQVTQFGKPVTLSCSQTLNHNVMYWYQQKSSQAPKLLFHYYDKDFNNEADTPDNFQSRRPNTSFCFLDIRSPGLGDTAMYLCATSRAGLMGETQYFGPGTRLLVL.

This clonotype was seen many times. J is TRBJ2-7 and V is TRBV6-2 or TRBV6-3; TRBD2 matches at 8 bases. With V trimmed by 5 bases and J by 1 base, 4 bases remained unmatched. Germline assignment: CDR1 MNHEY and CDR2 SVGEGT. The CDR3 extends over 14 amino acids. Written as DNA, the CDR3 is TGTGCCAGCAGTCCGGGACTAGATTCCTACGAGCAGTACTTC. Protein: CASSPGLDSYEQYF.

This clonotype was observed many times. Given the absence of the conserved phenylalanine or tryptophan at the CDR3 end, a read error is likely. The genes are TRBV19 and TRBJ1-5; 9 bases are shared with TRBD1. The CDR3 runs 15 residues. The germline gives CDR1 LNHDA, CDR2 SQIVND (reference sequence). With V trimmed by 5 bases and J by 6 bases, 8 bases remained unmatched. CDR3 nucleotides: TGTGCCAGTAGTTTAACTGGGACAGGGAGTCAGCCCCAGCATCTT. Amino acids: CASSLTGTGSQPQHL.